This TCR beta chain comes out of a study of blood T cell repertoires in COVID-19. Sequencing was performed with immunoSEQ multiplex PCR; in TCRdb, only in-frame clones are kept and a portion is missing. This table holds over 200,000 clones, over 70% found once. Germline V gene lookup returns CDR1 SNHLY and CDR2 FYNNEI. CDR3 length: 14 residues. J was trimmed by 3 bases and V by 10 bases; bases with no gene match: 8. Sequences were obtained from PBMCs or T cells enriched from blood (not recorded which). The receptor was isolated from a woman aged 25 to 39 who had been exposed to COVID-19. V usage is TRBV2 and J usage is TRBJ2-7, with 11 bases fitting TRBD2. The CDR3 is CATAPGLAGYEQYF. The CDR3 nucleotides are TGTGCCACCGCGCCTGGACTAGCGGGCTACGAGCAGTACTTC.